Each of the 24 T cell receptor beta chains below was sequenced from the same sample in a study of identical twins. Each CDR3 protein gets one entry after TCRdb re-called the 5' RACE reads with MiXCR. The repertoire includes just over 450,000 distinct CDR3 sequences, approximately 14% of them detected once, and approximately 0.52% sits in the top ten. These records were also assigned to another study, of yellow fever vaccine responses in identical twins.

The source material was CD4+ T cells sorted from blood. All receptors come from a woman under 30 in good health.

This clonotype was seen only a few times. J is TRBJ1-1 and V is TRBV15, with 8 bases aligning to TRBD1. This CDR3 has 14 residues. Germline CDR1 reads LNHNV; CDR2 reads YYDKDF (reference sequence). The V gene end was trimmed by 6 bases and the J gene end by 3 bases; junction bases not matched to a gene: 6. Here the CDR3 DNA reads TGTGCCACCAGTTGGACAGGGCTGGACACTGAAGCTTTCTTT. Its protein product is CATSWTGLDTEAFF.

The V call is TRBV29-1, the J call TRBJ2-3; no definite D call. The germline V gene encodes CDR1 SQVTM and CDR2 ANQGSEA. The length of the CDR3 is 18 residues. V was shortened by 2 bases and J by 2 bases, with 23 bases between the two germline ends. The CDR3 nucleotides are TGCAGCGTTGAACCCCCAACCCCAGGATCCAGTTCCACAGATACGCAGTATTTT. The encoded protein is CSVEPPTPGSSSTDTQYF.

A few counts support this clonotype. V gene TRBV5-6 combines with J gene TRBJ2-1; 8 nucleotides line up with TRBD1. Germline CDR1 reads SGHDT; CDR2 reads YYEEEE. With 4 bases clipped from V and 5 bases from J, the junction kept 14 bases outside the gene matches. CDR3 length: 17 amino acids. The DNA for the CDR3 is TGTGCCAGCAGCAGACTCACCGGGACAGGCGTCGACAATGAGCAGTTCTTC. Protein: CASSRLTGTGVDNEQFF.

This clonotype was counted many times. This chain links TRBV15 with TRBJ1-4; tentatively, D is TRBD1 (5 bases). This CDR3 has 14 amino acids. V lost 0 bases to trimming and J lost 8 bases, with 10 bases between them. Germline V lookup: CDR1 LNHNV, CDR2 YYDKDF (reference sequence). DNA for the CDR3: TGTGCCACCAGCAGAGAGAGGTGGGACGAAAAACTGTTTTTT. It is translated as CATSRERWDEKLFF.

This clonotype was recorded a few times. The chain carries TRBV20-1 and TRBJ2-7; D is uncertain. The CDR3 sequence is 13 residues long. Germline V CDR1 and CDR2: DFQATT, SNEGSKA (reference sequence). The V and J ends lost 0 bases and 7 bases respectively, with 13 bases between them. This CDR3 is CSARDSTTWEQYF. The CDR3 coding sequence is TGCAGTGCTAGAGACTCGACAACTTGGGAGCAGTACTTC.

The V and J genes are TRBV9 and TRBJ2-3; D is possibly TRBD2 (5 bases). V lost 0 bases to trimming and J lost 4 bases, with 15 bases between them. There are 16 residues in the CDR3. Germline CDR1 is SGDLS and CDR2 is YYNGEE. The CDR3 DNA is TGTGCCAGCAGCGTAGGCCTTTTGGTCGGGGCAGATACGCAGTATTTT. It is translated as CASSVGLLVGADTQYF.

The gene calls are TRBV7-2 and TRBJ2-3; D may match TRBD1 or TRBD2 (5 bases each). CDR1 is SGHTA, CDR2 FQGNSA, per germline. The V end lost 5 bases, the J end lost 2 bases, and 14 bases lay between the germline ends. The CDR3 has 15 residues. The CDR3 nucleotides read TGTGCCAGCAGCCCCCACGGGGCTACCACAGATACGCAGTATTTT. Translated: CASSPHGATTDTQYF.

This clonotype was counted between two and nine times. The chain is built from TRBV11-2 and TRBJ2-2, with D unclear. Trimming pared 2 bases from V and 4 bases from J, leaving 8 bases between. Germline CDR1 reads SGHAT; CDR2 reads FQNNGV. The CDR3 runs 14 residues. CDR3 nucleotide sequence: TGTGCCAGCAGCTTACTTTCGGGCACCGGGGAGCTGTTTTTT. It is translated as CASSLLSGTGELFF.

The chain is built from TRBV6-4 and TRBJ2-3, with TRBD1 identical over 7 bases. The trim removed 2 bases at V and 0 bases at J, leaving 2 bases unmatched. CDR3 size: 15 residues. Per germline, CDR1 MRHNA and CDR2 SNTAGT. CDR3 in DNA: TGTGCCAGCAGTGACAAGGGGGCTAGCACAGATACGCAGTATTTT. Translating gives CASSDKGASTDTQYF.

This chain's CDR3 is CASSEQRADTQYF. The CDR3 nucleotides read TGTGCCAGCAGTGAACAGAGGGCAGATACGCAGTATTTT. V usage is TRBV6-4 and J usage is TRBJ2-3; weak D call: TRBD2 (5 bases). The CDR3 extends over 13 amino acids. The germline V gene has CDR1 MRHNA and CDR2 SNTAGT. V dropped 3 bases and J dropped 4 bases, with 8 bases sitting between them.

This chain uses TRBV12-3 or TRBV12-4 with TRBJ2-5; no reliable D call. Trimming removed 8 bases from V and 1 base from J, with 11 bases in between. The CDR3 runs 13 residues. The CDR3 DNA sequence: TGTGCCAGCCTGTCAGATCCCCAAGAGACCCAGTACTTC. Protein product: CASLSDPQETQYF.

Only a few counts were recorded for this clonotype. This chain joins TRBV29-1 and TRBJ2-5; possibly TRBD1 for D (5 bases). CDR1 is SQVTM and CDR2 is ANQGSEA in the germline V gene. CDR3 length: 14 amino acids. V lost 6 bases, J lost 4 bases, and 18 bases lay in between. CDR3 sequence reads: CSVVGRVGSETQYF. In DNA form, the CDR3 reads TGCAGCGTAGTGGGCAGGGTGGGGTCAGAGACCCAGTACTTC.

CDR3 sequence: CASSLNSAGGGTQYF. CDR3 in DNA: TGTGCCAGCAGTTTAAATTCAGCGGGAGGTGGTACGCAGTATTTT. The V gene is TRBV28, the J gene TRBJ2-3; 9 bases are shared with TRBD2. CDR3 size: 15 residues. Germline V CDR1 and CDR2: MDHEN, SYDVKM. The J segment lost 8 bases and the V segment lost 2 bases, leaving 8 bases of the junction unmatched.

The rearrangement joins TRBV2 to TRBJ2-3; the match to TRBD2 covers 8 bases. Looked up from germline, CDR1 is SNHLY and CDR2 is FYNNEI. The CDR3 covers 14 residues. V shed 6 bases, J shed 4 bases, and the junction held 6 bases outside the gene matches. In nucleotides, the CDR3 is TGTGCCAGCAGGGAGCGGGAGTGGGCAGATACGCAGTATTTT. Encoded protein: CASREREWADTQYF.

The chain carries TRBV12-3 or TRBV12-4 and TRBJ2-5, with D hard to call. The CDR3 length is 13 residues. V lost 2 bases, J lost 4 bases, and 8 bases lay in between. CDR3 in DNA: TGTGCCAGCAGTTTATCAGGACCAGAGACCCAGTACTTC. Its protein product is CASSLSGPETQYF.

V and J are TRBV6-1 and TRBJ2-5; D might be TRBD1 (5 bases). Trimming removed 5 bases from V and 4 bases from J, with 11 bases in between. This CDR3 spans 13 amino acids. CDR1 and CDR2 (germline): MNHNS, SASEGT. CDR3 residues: CASSRQLGETQYF. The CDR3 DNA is TGTGCCAGCAGTCGACAGTTAGGAGAGACCCAGTACTTC.

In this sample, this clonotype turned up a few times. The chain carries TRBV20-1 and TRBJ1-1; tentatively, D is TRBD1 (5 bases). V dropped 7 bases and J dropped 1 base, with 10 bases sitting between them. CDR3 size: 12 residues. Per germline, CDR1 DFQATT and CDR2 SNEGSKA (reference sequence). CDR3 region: CSVRGGNTEAFF. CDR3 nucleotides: TGCAGTGTGAGGGGCGGGAACACTGAAGCTTTCTTT.

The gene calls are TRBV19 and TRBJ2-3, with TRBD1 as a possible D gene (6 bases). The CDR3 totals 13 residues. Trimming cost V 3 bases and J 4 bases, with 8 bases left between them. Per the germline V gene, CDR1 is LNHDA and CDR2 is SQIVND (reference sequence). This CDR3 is CASSIPGADTQYF. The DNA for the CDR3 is TGTGCCAGTAGTATCCCAGGGGCAGATACGCAGTATTTT.

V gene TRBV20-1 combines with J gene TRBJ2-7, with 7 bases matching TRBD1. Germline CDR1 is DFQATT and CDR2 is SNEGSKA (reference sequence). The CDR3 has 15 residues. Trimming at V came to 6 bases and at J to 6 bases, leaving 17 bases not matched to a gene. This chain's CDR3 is CSASPYQGVLPEQYF. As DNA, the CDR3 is TGCAGTGCCTCACCCTACCAGGGGGTTCTCCCCGAGCAGTACTTC.

CDR3 amino acids: CSGRGQKNTGELFF. The CDR3 nucleotides read TGCAGCGGGAGGGGACAGAAGAACACCGGGGAGCTGTTTTTT. The chain is built from TRBV29-1 and TRBJ2-2; tentatively, D is TRBD1 (7 bases). The germline V gene encodes CDR1 SQVTM and CDR2 ANQGSEA. CDR3 length: 14 amino acids. Trimming cost V 7 bases and J 1 base, with 13 bases left between them.

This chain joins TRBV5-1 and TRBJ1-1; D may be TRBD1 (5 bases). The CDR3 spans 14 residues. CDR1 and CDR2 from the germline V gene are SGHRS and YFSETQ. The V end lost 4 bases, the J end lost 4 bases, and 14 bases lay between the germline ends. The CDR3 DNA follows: TGCGCCAGCAGCGCCCTCCCCGGGGGCACTGAAGCTTTCTTT. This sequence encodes CASSALPGGTEAFF. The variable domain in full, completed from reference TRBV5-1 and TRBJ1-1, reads KAGVTQTPRYLIKTRGQQVTLSCSPISGHRSVSWYQQTPGQGLQFLFEYFSETQRNKGNFPGRFSGRQFSNSRSEMNVSTLELGDSALYLCASSALPGGTEAFFGQGTRLTVV.

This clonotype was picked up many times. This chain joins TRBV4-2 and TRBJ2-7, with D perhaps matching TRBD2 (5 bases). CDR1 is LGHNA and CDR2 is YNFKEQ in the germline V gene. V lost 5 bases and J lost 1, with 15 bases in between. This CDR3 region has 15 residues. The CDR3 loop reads CASSTRASTSYEQYF. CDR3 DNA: TGTGCCAGCAGCACCCGGGCTAGCACTTCCTACGAGCAGTACTTC.

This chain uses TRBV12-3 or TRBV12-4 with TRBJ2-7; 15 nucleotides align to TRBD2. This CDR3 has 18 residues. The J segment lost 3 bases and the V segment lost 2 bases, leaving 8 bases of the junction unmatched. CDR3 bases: TGTGCCAGCAGTTTAAAGGGGGGGACTAGCGGGAGGCTCTACGAGCAGTACTTC. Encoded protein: CASSLKGGTSGRLYEQYF.

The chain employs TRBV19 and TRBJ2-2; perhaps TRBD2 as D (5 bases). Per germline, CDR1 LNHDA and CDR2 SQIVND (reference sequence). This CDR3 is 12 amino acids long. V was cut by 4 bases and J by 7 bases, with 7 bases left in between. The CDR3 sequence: CASSTGIGELFF. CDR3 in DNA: TGTGCCAGTAGTACGGGGATCGGGGAGCTGTTTTTT.